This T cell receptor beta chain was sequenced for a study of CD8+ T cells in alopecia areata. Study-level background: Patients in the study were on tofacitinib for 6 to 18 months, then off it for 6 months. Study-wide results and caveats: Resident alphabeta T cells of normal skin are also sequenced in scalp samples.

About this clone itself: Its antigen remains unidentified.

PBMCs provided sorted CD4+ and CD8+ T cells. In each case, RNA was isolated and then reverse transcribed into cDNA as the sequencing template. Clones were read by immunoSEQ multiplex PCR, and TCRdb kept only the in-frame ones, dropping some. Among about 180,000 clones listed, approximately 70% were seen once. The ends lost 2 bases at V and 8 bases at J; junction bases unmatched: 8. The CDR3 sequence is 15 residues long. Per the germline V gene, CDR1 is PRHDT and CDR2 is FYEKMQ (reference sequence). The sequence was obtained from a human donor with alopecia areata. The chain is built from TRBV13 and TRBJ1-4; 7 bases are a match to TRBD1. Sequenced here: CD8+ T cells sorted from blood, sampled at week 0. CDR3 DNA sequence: TGTGCCAGCAGCTTATGGTCCAGGGGGGAAGAAAAACTGTTTTTT. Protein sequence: CASSLWSRGEEKLFF.